The sample holds a few counts of the clone carrying this T cell receptor (beta chain). These data come from a study of T-cell memory formation after mild COVID-19. Germline V gene lookup returns CDR1 KGHDR and CDR2 SFDVKD. This CDR3 is 16 amino acids long. Trimming left V 4 bases short and J 2 bases short, with 15 bases between. TCRdb fed the 5' RACE reads into MiXCR, producing one record per CDR3 protein. The sample yields around 200,000 distinct CDR3 sequences, 27% seen once. Source material: PBMCs or a T cell subset sorted from them (not recorded which). The chain links TRBV24-1 to TRBJ2-3; a weak D match, TRBD1 (6 bases). This clonotype was sampled from an adult woman who had mild COVID-19 (a few samples of this study predate the infection). Cell type and time point are not known. In DNA form, the CDR3 reads TGTGCCACCAGTGACCCTCGACAGGAGCTCACAGATACGCAGTATTTT. Protein sequence: CATSDPRQELTDTQYF.